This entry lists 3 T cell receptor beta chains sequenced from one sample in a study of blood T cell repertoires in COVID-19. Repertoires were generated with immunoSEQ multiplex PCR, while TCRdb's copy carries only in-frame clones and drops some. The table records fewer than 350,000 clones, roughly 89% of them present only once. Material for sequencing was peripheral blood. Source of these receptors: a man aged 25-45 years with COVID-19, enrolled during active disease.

The CDR3 region is CASSLTGVENYEQYF. CDR3 coding DNA: TGTGCCAGCAGTTTGACAGGGGTCGAGAACTACGAGCAGTACTTC. The chain uses TRBV6-5 and TRBJ2-7, with 8 bases lining up with TRBD1. Trimming cost V 4 bases and J 3 bases; bases outside gene matches: 8. The CDR3 is 15 residues long. Germline CDR1 is MNHEY and CDR2 is SVGAGI.

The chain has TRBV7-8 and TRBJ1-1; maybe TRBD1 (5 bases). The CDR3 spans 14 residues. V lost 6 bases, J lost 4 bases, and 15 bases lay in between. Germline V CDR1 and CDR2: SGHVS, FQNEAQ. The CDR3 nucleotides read TGTGCCAGCAGTCGTCAGGGTAGTGCCACTGAAGCTTTCTTT. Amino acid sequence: CASSRQGSATEAFF.

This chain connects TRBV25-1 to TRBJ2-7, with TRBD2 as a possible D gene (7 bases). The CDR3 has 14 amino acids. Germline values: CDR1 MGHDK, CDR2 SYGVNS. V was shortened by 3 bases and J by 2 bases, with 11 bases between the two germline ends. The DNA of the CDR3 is TGTGCCAGCAGTGATGGGGGGGGCCCCTACGAGCAGTACTTC. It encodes CASSDGGGPYEQYF.